Presented here are 8 T cell receptor beta chains from one specimen sequenced in a study of T cells in Graves' hyperthyroidism and ophthalmopathy. Regions amplified from RNA transcripts were the TCR beta CDR3 regions. The primer set for the first-round RT-PCR of the TCR CDR3 was HTBI. TCRdb re-called the multiplex PCR reads with MiXCR, one entry per CDR3 protein. This repertoire shows around 350,000 distinct CDR3 sequences, 20% to 25% found once; its top ten account for around four fifths. Sample: blood. The receptors come from a man in his forties or fifties with Graves' hyperthyroidism.

This clonotype was counted at least ten times. V gene TRBV20-1 combines with J gene TRBJ2-7; D may be TRBD1 or TRBD2 (6 bases each). Germline assignment: CDR1 DFQATT and CDR2 SNEGSKA (reference sequence). V lost 0 bases, J lost 7 bases, and 19 bases lay in between. This CDR3 is built from 15 residues. In DNA, the CDR3 is TGCAGTGCTAGAGATTCCTCCAGCCAAGGGGGGGAGCAGTACTTC. This codes for CSARDSSSQGGEQYF.

The chain carries TRBV28 and TRBJ1-2, with a tentative D call TRBD1 (5 bases). Trimming removed 2 bases from V and 8 bases from J, with 18 bases in between. The CDR3 is 15 amino acids. From germline, CDR1 is MDHEN and CDR2 SYDVKM. The CDR3 nucleotides read TGTGCCAGCAGTTTAGGAGGGTCGGGACGGGGAGGCTACACCTTC. Protein sequence: CASSLGGSGRGGYTF.

This clonotype appeared many times. The chain employs TRBV11-3 and TRBJ2-7; the D is unclear. The CDR3 loop spans 15 amino acids. The V end was cut by 4 bases, the J end by 2 bases, with 15 bases between. CDR1 and CDR2 (germline): SGHNT, YENEEA. The CDR3 protein is CASSSADLGTYEQYF. In DNA, the CDR3 is TGTGCCAGCAGCTCGGCTGACTTGGGGACCTACGAGCAGTACTTC. The full variable domain, with the rest looked up from reference TRBV11-3 and TRBJ2-7, is EAGVVQSPRYKIIEKKQPVAFWCNPISGHNTLYWYLQNLGQGPELLIRYENEEAVDDSQLPKDRFSAERLKGVDSTLKIQPAELGDSAVYLCASSSADLGTYEQYFGPGTRLTVT.

This chain connects TRBV29-1 to TRBJ2-7; D call uncertain. The CDR3 is 12 residues long. CDR1 is SQVTM and CDR2 is ANQGSEA in the germline V gene. Trimming pared 4 bases from V and 0 bases from J, leaving 7 bases between. The CDR3 loop is CSVGVDSYEQYF. The CDR3 region has the DNA TGCAGCGTTGGGGTGGACTCCTACGAGCAGTACTTC.

This clonotype was detected only a few times. The V and J genes are TRBV10-3 and TRBJ1-2; D is unclear. This CDR3 is 14 amino acids long. Between the trimmed V and J ends, which lost 2 bases and 6 bases, there was a span of 13 bases. CDR1 and CDR2 from the germline V gene are ENHRY and SYGVKD. The CDR3 sequence: CAISEPPPGHGYTF. The CDR3 nucleotides read TGTGCCATCAGTGAGCCCCCGCCTGGCCATGGCTACACCTTC.

This chain uses TRBV3-1 with TRBJ2-1; D gene ambiguous. There are 14 residues in the CDR3. V was clipped by 1 base and J by 5 bases, with 9 bases between them. CDR1 and CDR2 (germline): LGHDT, YNNKEL (reference sequence). This CDR3 is CASSQGYAHNEQFF. CDR3 in DNA: TGTGCCAGCAGCCAAGGTTACGCCCACAATGAGCAGTTCTTC.

The gene calls are TRBV29-1 and TRBJ2-5; 7 bases line up with TRBD2. The CDR3 has 12 residues. J was trimmed by 5 bases and V by 3 bases; bases with no gene match: 3. Germline lookup yields CDR1 SQVTM and CDR2 ANQGSEA. CDR3 in amino acids: CSVDVGRETQYF. DNA of the CDR3: TGCAGCGTTGACGTCGGGAGGGAGACCCAGTACTTC. The full variable domain, its missing parts supplied by reference TRBV29-1 and TRBJ2-5, is SAVISQKPSRDICQRGTSLTIQCQVDSQVTMMFWYRQQPGQSLTLIATANQGSEATYESGFVIDKFPISRPNLTFSTLTVSNMSPEDSSIYLCSVDVGRETQYFGPGTRLLVL.

The CDR3 protein is CASSLRGTGVTYEQYF. CDR3 sequence (DNA): TGTGCCAGCAGTCTAAGAGGGACAGGGGTTACCTACGAGCAGTACTTC. The chain carries TRBV6-1 and TRBJ2-7, with 10 bases lining up with TRBD1. Unmatched junction bases numbered 9, after V lost 5 bases and J lost 2 bases. Germline CDR1 MNHNS, CDR2 SASEGT. This CDR3 is built from 16 residues.